The 9 T cell receptor beta chains below come from one sample, sequenced in a study of tumor-infiltrating lymphocytes in primary liver carcinoma. The authors made TCR beta cDNA from around 500 ng total RNA with a constant-region primer. Employing slightly modified ARM-PCR, three nested multiplex PCR rounds were run, and these gave rise to the TCR beta libraries. For approximately 9 cycles apiece, the opening two PCR rounds ran with TRBV1-TRBV30 forward primers and a C-beta reverse primer. Via MiXCR, TCRdb re-called the multiplex PCR reads, giving one row per CDR3 protein. Among some 190,000 distinct CDR3 sequences listed, 50% to 75% were seen once. Unsorted whole blood supplied the RNA, and germline DNA was extracted too. The material sequenced was peripheral blood. Receptors were obtained from a man aged 40-55 years with primary liver carcinoma and hepatitis B virus infection.

CDR3 coding DNA: TGTGCCAGCAGTTACCTCATGAGACAGGGGGAGAGCTCCTACGAGCAGTACTTC. Protein: CASSYLMRQGESSYEQYF. The chain links TRBV6-6 to TRBJ2-7, with 9 nucleotides matching TRBD1. CDR1 is MNHNY and CDR2 is SVGAGI in the germline V gene (reference sequence). V shed 2 bases, J shed 0 bases, and the junction held 11 bases outside the gene matches. The CDR3 runs to 18 residues.

This clonotype was seen a handful of times. The chain is built from TRBV12-3 or TRBV12-4 and TRBJ2-5, with D perhaps assigned TRBD1 or TRBD2 (6 bases each). CDR3 length: 14 residues. Trimming stripped 3 bases from V and 4 bases from J, with 12 bases between. The CDR3 DNA follows: TGTGCCAGCAGTTTGGGGGGCGAGGGAGAGACCCAGTACTTC. This sequence encodes CASSLGGEGETQYF.

The rearrangement uses TRBV29-1 and TRBJ2-3; 7 bases map to TRBD1. The CDR3 is 13 amino acids. Germline V gives CDR1 SQVTM, CDR2 ANQGSEA. The ends lost 6 bases at V and 4 bases at J; junction bases unmatched: 7. DNA for the CDR3: TGCAGCGTCCGACAGGGAGACTCAGATACGCAGTATTTT. It codes for CSVRQGDSDTQYF.

This clonotype was counted many times. V gene TRBV11-2 combines with J gene TRBJ1-1; D might be TRBD1 (6 bases). Deletions cut 5 bases from V and 1 base from J, with 17 bases between. CDR1 and CDR2 from the germline V gene are SGHAT and FQNNGV. The CDR3 spans 16 residues. The CDR3 here is CASSPFPDRPNTEAFF. CDR3 bases: TGTGCCAGCAGCCCGTTCCCCGACAGGCCGAACACTGAAGCTTTCTTT.

This clonotype was counted many times. The genes are TRBV4-1 and TRBJ2-1; 8 positions match TRBD2. V was pared by 4 bases and J by 9 bases, with 17 bases of the junction left unmatched. This CDR3 has 17 amino acids. From germline, CDR1 is MGHRA and CDR2 YSYEKL. DNA of the CDR3: TGCGCCAGCAGCCCGGCAAACCTCGGGGGGGGTTTGAGTGAGCAGTTCTTC. This encodes CASSPANLGGGLSEQFF.

With respect to this clonotype: The junction shows a germline mismatch at one end, possibly a read error. The gene calls are TRBV28 and TRBJ2-3; D call uncertain. This CDR3 has 11 amino acids. Germline V gives CDR1 MDHEN, CDR2 SYDVKM. The CDR3 protein is CARSLVNTQYF. In DNA form, the CDR3 reads TGTGCCAGAAGTTTGGTGAATACGCAGTATTTT.

The rearrangement links TRBV4-1 to TRBJ2-3, with 14 nucleotides matching TRBD2. The J segment lost 4 bases and the V segment lost 2 bases, leaving 2 bases of the junction unmatched. The CDR3 runs 16 residues. Germline loops: CDR1 MGHRA, CDR2 YSYEKL. CDR3 region: CASSQTGLAGADTQYF. Here the CDR3 DNA reads TGCGCCAGCAGCCAAACGGGACTAGCGGGAGCAGATACGCAGTATTTT.

This clonotype was observed a few times. The rearrangement joins TRBV29-1 to TRBJ2-1, with TRBD2 as a possible D gene (5 bases). Trimming stripped 0 bases from V and 8 bases from J, with 14 bases between. CDR3 length: 14 amino acids. Germline CDR1 SQVTM, CDR2 ANQGSEA. The CDR3 DNA reads TGCAGCGTTGAAGAAGGGAGTGCTAGAGATGAGCAGTTCTTC. Residues: CSVEEGSARDEQFF.

The chain employs TRBV11-2 and TRBJ2-3; a possible D gene is TRBD2 (5 bases). The CDR3 extends over 14 amino acids. Trimming stripped 3 bases from V and 13 bases from J, with 20 bases between. The germline gives CDR1 SGHAT, CDR2 FQNNGV. The CDR3 bases are TGTGCCAGCAGCTTTTCGACCGGGGTAGATATGAAGTATTTT. Protein product: CASSFSTGVDMKYF.